This T cell receptor beta chain was sequenced for a study of molecular identifiers for immune sequencing clone quantification. Study in general: In replicates, RNA from roughly 20,000 or 100,000 naive CD8 cells was divided five ways and four parts were sequenced.

One entry per CDR3 protein, called by TCRdb with MiXCR from the PCR reads. The sample has about 640,000 distinct CDR3 sequences; just under 20% are singletons. This clonotype was seen ten or more times. The sample was naive CD8+ T cells from blood, with Jurkat cell RNA spiked in. Subset denoted: FACS-sorted CD8+CD4-CCR7+CD45RA+ naive T cells. This TCR was sampled from a human donor in good health. Some libraries in this study had Jurkat cell RNA spiked in.

In nucleotides, the CDR3 is TGTGCCAGCAGTTTTAGCAGGGCCGACTACGAGCAGTACTTC. Translated, it gives CASSFSRADYEQYF. The gene calls are TRBV27 and TRBJ2-7; D possibly corresponds to TRBD1 (5 bases). V was shortened by 3 bases and J by 3 bases, with 12 bases between the two germline ends. This CDR3 has 14 amino acids. Germline loops: CDR1 MNHEY, CDR2 SMNVEV (reference sequence).